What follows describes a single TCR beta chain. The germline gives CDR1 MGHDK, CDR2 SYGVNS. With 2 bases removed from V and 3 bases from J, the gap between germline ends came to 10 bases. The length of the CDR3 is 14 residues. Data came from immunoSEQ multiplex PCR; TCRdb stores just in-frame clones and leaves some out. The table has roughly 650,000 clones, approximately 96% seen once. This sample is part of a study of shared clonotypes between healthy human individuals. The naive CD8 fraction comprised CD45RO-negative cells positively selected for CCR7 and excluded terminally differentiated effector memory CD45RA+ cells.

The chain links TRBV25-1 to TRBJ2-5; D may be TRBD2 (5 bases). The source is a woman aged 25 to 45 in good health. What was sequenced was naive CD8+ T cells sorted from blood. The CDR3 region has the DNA TGTGCCAGCAGTGAAGACGAGGGAGAAGAGACCCAGTACTTC. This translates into CASSEDEGEETQYF. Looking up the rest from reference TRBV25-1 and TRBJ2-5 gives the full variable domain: EADIYQTPRYLVIGTGKKITLECSQTMGHDKMYWYQQDPGMELHLIHYSYGVNSTEKGDLSSESTVSRIRTEHFPLTLESARPSHTSQYLCASSEDEGEETQYFGPGTRLLVL.